Presented here are 10 T cell receptor beta chains from one specimen sequenced in a study of neurological immune-mediated disorders. Each CDR3 protein is one row after TCRdb ran MiXCR on the 5' RACE reads. Of 20,000 to 25,000 distinct CDR3 sequences detected, roughly 6.2% appear once; the ten largest clones hold around 41%. Source material: CD8+ T cells from blood. These receptors all come from a man aged 18 to 29 in good health.

This clonotype has at least ten counts. The chain joins TRBV6-1 to TRBJ1-6; a possible D gene is TRBD1 (5 bases). Per germline, CDR1 MNHNS and CDR2 SASEGT. The length of the CDR3 is 15 residues. V lost 8 bases, J lost 0 bases, and 11 bases lay in between. This CDR3 is CASRDSHSYNSPLHF. The CDR3 DNA reads TGTGCCAGCCGGGACTCTCACTCCTATAATTCACCCCTCCACTTT.

This clonotype was seen at least ten times. This chain connects TRBV25-1 to TRBJ2-1; D gene unclear. Trimming stripped 4 bases from V and 0 bases from J, with 16 bases between. Germline V gene lookup returns CDR1 MGHDK and CDR2 SYGVNS. CDR3 size: 17 residues. The CDR3, as DNA: TGTGCCAGCAGTGTTGTGGGCCCAGGATTCTCCTACAATGAGCAGTTCTTC. It encodes CASSVVGPGFSYNEQFF. Combining the CDR3 with reference TRBV25-1 and TRBJ2-1 gives the whole variable domain EADIYQTPRYLVIGTGKKITLECSQTMGHDKMYWYQQDPGMELHLIHYSYGVNSTEKGDLSSESTVSRIRTEHFPLTLESARPSHTSQYLCASSVVGPGFSYNEQFFGPGTRLTVL.

Ten or more counts support this clonotype. The chain recombines TRBV5-1 with TRBJ1-4, with D unresolved. This CDR3 contains 14 residues. Germline CDR1 is SGHRS and CDR2 is YFSETQ. Trimming cost V 6 bases and J 7 bases, with 16 bases left between them. Here the CDR3 reads CASTSGYRGEKLFF. The CDR3 nucleotides are TGCGCCAGCACCTCGGGTTATAGAGGTGAAAAACTGTTTTTT.

This clonotype was seen repeatedly, ten times or more. The chain has TRBV6-2 or TRBV6-3 and TRBJ2-5; unclear D gene. This CDR3 has 17 residues. CDR1 and CDR2 (germline): MNHEY, SVGEGT. The V end lost 2 bases, the J end lost 1 base, and 17 bases lay between the germline ends. CDR3 loop: CASSYGRGLEFQETQYF. CDR3 in DNA: TGTGCCAGCAGTTACGGGCGCGGATTAGAATTCCAAGAGACCCAGTACTTC.

This clonotype was recorded at least ten times. V usage is TRBV5-6 and J usage is TRBJ2-7; D remains unclear. Germline V gene sequence: CDR1 SGHDT, CDR2 YYEEEE. This CDR3 region has 14 residues. Trimming removed 0 bases from V and 2 bases from J, with 9 bases in between. The chain's CDR3 is CASSLGGSTYEQYF. DNA for the CDR3: TGTGCCAGCAGCTTGGGTGGCAGTACCTACGAGCAGTACTTC.

This clonotype was recorded many times. This chain joins TRBV7-9 and TRBJ2-3; no clear D. CDR1 is SEHNR, CDR2 FQNEAQ, per germline (reference sequence). This CDR3 region has 16 residues. Trimming stripped 5 bases from V and 1 base from J, with 16 bases between. Here the CDR3 reads CASSPGPYSGTDTQYF. CDR3 nucleotides: TGTGCCAGCAGCCCCGGACCCTATTCTGGCACAGATACGCAGTATTTT.

This clonotype was detected many times. The V gene is TRBV20-1, the J gene TRBJ2-2; TRBD1 matches at 7 bases. The CDR3 contains 16 residues. In germline, CDR1 is DFQATT, CDR2 SNEGSKA (reference sequence). The J segment lost 3 bases and the V segment lost 1 base, leaving 8 bases of the junction unmatched. CDR3 region: CSARALGQQYTGELFF. CDR3 bases: TGCAGTGCTAGAGCGCTGGGACAGCAGTACACCGGGGAGCTGTTTTTT.

This clonotype was recorded many times. The V gene is TRBV24-1, the J gene TRBJ2-1; possibly TRBD2 for D (5 bases). Germline CDR1 and CDR2: KGHDR and SFDVKD. With 2 bases removed from V and 8 bases from J, the gap between germline ends came to 15 bases. This CDR3 has 15 amino acids. The CDR3 coding sequence is TGTGCCACCAGTGATTCCCCGGGGAAGAGGGATGAGCAGTTCTTC. This gives the protein CATSDSPGKRDEQFF.

The chain recombines TRBV10-3 with TRBJ2-2; D is unresolved. This CDR3 spans 14 amino acids. Germline V gene lookup returns CDR1 ENHRY and CDR2 SYGVKD. The germline V and J ends were trimmed by 11 bases and 4 bases, with 17 bases remaining between them. The CDR3 spells CALSDLRSTGELFF. The CDR3 nucleotides read TGTGCCTTATCTGACCTTAGGTCCACCGGGGAGCTGTTTTTT.

This clonotype was seen only a few times. CDR3 nucleotides: TGTGCCAGCAGTTACCCCCCCCTAGCTGGCTTGGGCAATGAGCAGTTCTTC. It yields the protein CASSYPPLAGLGNEQFF. V usage is TRBV6-5 and J usage is TRBJ2-1, with a tentative D call TRBD2 (5 bases). The CDR3 is made up of 17 amino acids. V lost 2 bases, J lost 6 bases, and 20 bases lay in between. Germline CDR1 is MNHEY and CDR2 is SVGAGI.